These 3 T cell receptor beta chains were all obtained from the same sample, sequenced in a study of graft-versus-host responses after intestinal transplantation. Assay used: immunoSEQ multiplex PCR; TCRdb lists only in-frame clones, some missing. This sample carries about 90,000 clones, 90% to 95% of them seen once, and the ten largest clones take 0.5%. Their target antigens are unknown. The specimen was unstimulated CD8+ T cells sorted from spleen or lymph node cells, collected before intestinal transplant. Receptors originate from a human donor who received an intestinal transplant.

The chain recombines TRBV5-1 with TRBJ2-5; 12 positions match TRBD2. The ends lost 2 bases at V and 5 bases at J; junction bases unmatched: 10. Germline V CDR1 and CDR2: SGHRS, YFSETQ. The CDR3 runs to 17 residues. The CDR3, as DNA: TGCGCCAGCAGCTTAAGGGCTAGCGGGGGGGCCCTGGAGACCCAGTACTTC. Translating it yields CASSLRASGGALETQYF.

This clone was seen just once. The rearrangement links TRBV4-1 to TRBJ2-2; D ambiguous. Germline lookup yields CDR1 MGHRA and CDR2 YSYEKL. The CDR3 has 15 amino acids. The V end was cut by 4 bases, the J end by 2 bases, with 11 bases between. The CDR3 region is CASSLTALNTGELFF. The CDR3 nucleotides read TGCGCCAGCAGCCTCACAGCCCTTAACACCGGGGAGCTGTTTTTT.

The V and J genes are TRBV28 and TRBJ2-2; 11 nucleotides align to TRBD1. The CDR3 totals 17 residues. V trimming: 5 bases; J trimming: 3 bases; junction bases outside the gene matches: 8. Looked up from germline, CDR1 is MDHEN and CDR2 is SYDVKM. The CDR3: CASSLGQGAVHTGELFF. The CDR3 region has the DNA TGTGCCAGCAGTCTAGGACAGGGGGCGGTGCACACCGGGGAGCTGTTTTTT.